This T cell receptor beta chain is drawn from a study of T cells after posttransplantation cyclophosphamide. Overall study findings and caveats: Skin or GI-infiltrating T cells shared few TRB sequences with blood. TRB clonality was highly associated with recipient CMV seropositivity and reactivation. Donor CD8+ memory clones often dominated recipient blood repertoires at later times.

The protocol was immunoSEQ multiplex PCR, while the TCRdb copy is restricted to in-frame clones and leaves out a portion. The sample lists about 43,000 clones; about 92% were seen once. The V gene lost 4 bases and the J gene lost 3 bases, with 12 bases spanning the gap. The germline gives CDR1 KGHSH, CDR2 LQKENI. The CDR3 loop spans 15 amino acids. A marrow graft followed busulfan-fludarabine conditioning, with cyclophosphamide on days +3 and +4. Turning to this clone: The antigen remains unidentified.

The chain couples TRBV18 to TRBJ1-4; no clear D. Sequencing was performed on PBMCs, taken about 62 days after allogeneic stem cell transplant with posttransplant cyclophosphamide. The sequence was collected from a male patient in his sixties or seventies who received an allogeneic stem cell transplant from a related donor and was CMV-positive. Some T cells may be the graft donor's. DNA for the CDR3: TGTGCCAGCTCACTGCGGAGAAATCCTAATGAAAAACTGTTTTTT. It encodes CASSLRRNPNEKLFF.